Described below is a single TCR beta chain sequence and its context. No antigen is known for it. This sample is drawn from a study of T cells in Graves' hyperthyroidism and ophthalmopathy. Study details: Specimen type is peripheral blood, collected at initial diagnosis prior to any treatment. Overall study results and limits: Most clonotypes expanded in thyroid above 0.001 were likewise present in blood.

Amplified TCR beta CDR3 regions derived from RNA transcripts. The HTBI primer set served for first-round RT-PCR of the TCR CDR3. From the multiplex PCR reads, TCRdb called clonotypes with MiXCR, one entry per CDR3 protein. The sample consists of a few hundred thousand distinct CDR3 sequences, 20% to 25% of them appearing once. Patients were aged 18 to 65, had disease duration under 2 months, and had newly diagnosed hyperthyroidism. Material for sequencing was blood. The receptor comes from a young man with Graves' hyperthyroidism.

CDR3: CSARGGQKGYTF. In nucleotides, the CDR3 is TGCAGCGCGCGGGGGGGACAGAAAGGCTACACCTTC. The rearrangement links TRBV29-1 to TRBJ1-2; 7 positions match TRBD1. V dropped 7 bases and J dropped 8; count of bases not matched to a gene: 10. This CDR3 spans 12 amino acids. Germline V CDR1 and CDR2: SQVTM, ANQGSEA.